This T cell receptor (beta chain) is drawn from a study of post-analysis software for immune sequencing data. At the level of the study: Some patients lacked subtype; others had relapsing-remitting, secondary progressive or progressive-relapsing disease.

Sequencing libraries made from TCR beta cDNA carried unique molecular identifiers. Out of about 0.95 to 10 million T cells, a few hundred thousand cDNA molecules were generated. TCRdb re-called the PCR reads through MiXCR, storing one row per CDR3 protein. The table records hundreds of thousands of distinct CDR3 sequences, roughly 29% of them present only once. This CDR3 spans 15 amino acids. The germline V gene has CDR1 SGDLS and CDR2 YYNGEE. V lost 0 bases, J lost 6 bases, and 5 bases stayed unmatched. To note about this clonotype: Its antigen is undetermined.

Whole-study findings and limits: When compared against controls, multiple sclerosis patients showed significantly lower normalized Chao1 diversity. Those samples that were prepared in the same batch co-clustered strongly by F measure. Several TRBV segments (TRBV5-6, TRBV5-1 and TRBV20-1 among them) occurred more frequently in patients than in controls.

The sequence came from a girl aged 10 to 17 with multiple sclerosis. The specimen was blood. The chain recombines TRBV9 with TRBJ2-1; 8 bases fit TRBD2. CDR3 sequence reads: CASSVEGLVSNEQFF. The CDR3 coding sequence is TGTGCCAGCAGCGTAGAGGGACTAGTGAGCAATGAGCAGTTCTTC.